This TCR beta chain was documented in a study of blood T cell repertoires in COVID-19. Study details: Acute and convalescent COVID-19 specimens originated in the United States, Italy and Spain. Sample material is recorded as cDNA or gDNA derived from T cells, B-cell-depleted T cells, or PBMCs.

Per the study methods: Reference gene primers were amplified, and this amplification served to estimate nucleated cell counts. Sequenced by immunoSEQ multiplex PCR; TCRdb stores in-frame clones only, minus some. The V and J calls and the clone size are those of that table, but D and trimming were determined from the DNA. Of more than 300,000 clones in the sample, more than 75% were seen once. The receptor was isolated from a woman aged 18-29 years who had recovered from COVID-19. Specimen: peripheral blood.

The CDR3 DNA reads as TGCAGTGCTAGTAGGCGGGAGAGTACATATGAGCAGTTCTTC. As protein: CSASRRESTYEQFF. The chain uses TRBV20-1 and TRBJ2-1; 7 positions agree with TRBD2. CDR3 length: 14 residues. Germline V gives CDR1 DFQATT, CDR2 SNEGSKA (reference sequence). V trimming: 3 bases; J trimming: 8 bases; junction bases outside the gene matches: 10.